This T cell receptor beta chain emerged from a study of cytomegalovirus exposure and HLA in healthy donors. Broader study findings: Most TCRs appeared rarely, but some public TCRs recurred in many donors. Most CMV-associated TCR beta chains appeared HLA-restricted in a later analysis.

On this clone itself: Its antigen is still unknown.

The primer mix had 60 Vbeta and 13 Jbeta primers. Original processing notes: Later, an analysis found about 77 million unique TCR beta chains, and about 10 million of these were shared. Produced via immunoSEQ multiplex PCR; TCRdb's table is partial and in-frame only. Clone size and the V and J calls come from that table; the DNA yielded D and trimming. The data contain around 98,000 clones, approximately 78% of them seen just once; the ten biggest clones take up about 1.5%. The CDR3 has 13 residues. Per germline, CDR1 SGHRS and CDR2 YFSETQ. J gave up 2 bases and V 7 bases, and 3 bases lay outside the gene matches. Nominal health characterized the donors when sampled, though unrecorded immune exposures were likely.

The sample taken for sequencing was PBMCs. The clonotype was recovered from a man aged 35-49 years in good health and CMV-seronegative. The V gene is TRBV5-1, the J gene TRBJ1-1; TRBD1 matches 9 bases. The CDR3 protein is CASRTGDNTEAFF. The CDR3 DNA sequence: TGCGCCAGCCGGACAGGGGACAACACTGAAGCTTTCTTT.